One sample yielded the 22 T cell receptor beta chains listed below, sequenced in a study of cytomegalovirus exposure and HLA in healthy donors. The PCR contained 60 Vbeta and 13 Jbeta primers. Sequenced by immunoSEQ multiplex PCR; TCRdb stores in-frame clones only, minus some. The sample records around 100,000 clones, under 80% being singletons. The sample comprised PBMCs. These receptors originate from a woman in her forties or fifties in good health and CMV-seropositive.

V and J are TRBV6-1 and TRBJ1-5; TRBD1 matches 7 bases. J was trimmed by 0 bases and V by 6 bases; bases with no gene match: 5. Per germline, CDR1 MNHNS and CDR2 SASEGT. The CDR3 length is 15 residues. The CDR3 reads CASRGQTNSNQPQHF. Written as DNA, the CDR3 is TGTGCCAGCAGGGGACAGACTAATAGCAATCAGCCCCAGCATTTT.

The chain recombines TRBV10-2 with TRBJ2-7; TRBD1 might be the D (6 bases). Between the trimmed V and J ends, which lost 8 bases and 6 bases, there was a span of 20 bases. Per the germline V gene, CDR1 is WSHSY and CDR2 is SAAADI. This CDR3 is 14 amino acids long. CDR3 amino acids: CASQAGAKWIEQYF. CDR3 DNA: TGCGCCAGCCAAGCAGGGGCGAAGTGGATCGAGCAGTACTTC.

The V gene is TRBV6-6, the J gene TRBJ2-1; D is perhaps TRBD2 (6 bases). This CDR3 has 11 amino acids. V was cut by 8 bases and J by 10 bases, with 12 bases left in between. Germline-derived CDR1 and CDR2 are MNHNY and SVGAGI (reference sequence). CDR3 sequence reads: CASSPRGEQFF. CDR3 nucleotides: TGTGCCAGCTCCCCCCGGGGGGAGCAGTTCTTC.

In nucleotides, the CDR3 is TGTGCCAGCAGCTTAGATCGGGGGGGTTGGGACTTCTTCTACGAGCAGTACTTC. The encoded protein is CASSLDRGGWDFFYEQYF. V and J are TRBV7-9 and TRBJ2-7, with 8 positions matching TRBD2. Germline loops: CDR1 SEHNR, CDR2 FQNEAQ (reference sequence). V gave up 1 base and J gave up 3 bases; unmatched junction bases: 14. CDR3 length equals 18 residues.

The gene calls are TRBV6-5 and TRBJ1-2; 7 nucleotides line up with TRBD1. V shed 6 bases and J 6 bases; nucleotides not matched to a gene: 13. The CDR3 totals 15 residues. In germline, CDR1 is MNHEY, CDR2 SVGAGI. The CDR3 DNA sequence: TGTGCCAGCAGCCCTGACAGGGCAAGGGCTAATGGCTACACCTTC. It codes for CASSPDRARANGYTF.

This clone has only a few counts. The chain recombines TRBV19 with TRBJ2-5; 11 bases match TRBD2. J lost 5 bases, V lost 6 bases, and 8 bases had no gene match. CDR3 length: 15 amino acids. The germline V gene has CDR1 LNHDA and CDR2 SQIVND (reference sequence). CDR3 amino acids: CASSPFSGGEETQYF. CDR3 coding DNA: TGTGCCAGTAGCCCCTTTAGCGGGGGGGAGGAGACCCAGTACTTC. Full variable domain (remainder filled in from reference TRBV19 and TRBJ2-5): DGGITQSPKYLFRKEGQNVTLSCEQNLNHDAMYWYRQDPGQGLRLIYYSQIVNDFQKGDIAEGYSVSREKKESFPLTVTSAQKNPTAFYLCASSPFSGGEETQYFGPGTRLLVL.

The chain combines TRBV11-1 with TRBJ1-2, with 9 bases that match TRBD1. Germline-derived CDR1 and CDR2 are SGHAT and FQDESV (reference sequence). CDR3 size: 15 residues. V was clipped by 6 bases and J by 8 bases; unmatched bases: 13. CDR3 protein: CASRPTGTGKSGYTF. For the CDR3, the DNA is TGTGCCAGCAGGCCAACCGGGACAGGGAAGTCGGGCTACACCTTC.

The V call is TRBV27, the J call TRBJ1-5; a weak D match, TRBD1 (6 bases). The CDR3 contains 15 residues. Between the trimmed V and J ends, which lost 6 bases and 0 bases, there was a span of 12 bases. Germline assignment: CDR1 MNHEY and CDR2 SMNVEV (reference sequence). The chain's CDR3 is CASRGGPHSNQPQHF. The CDR3 nucleotides read TGTGCCAGCAGAGGGGGACCCCATAGCAATCAGCCCCAGCATTTT.

The rearrangement links TRBV10-2 to TRBJ1-2, with D possibly matching TRBD1 (6 bases). The CDR3 has 13 residues. Germline-derived CDR1 and CDR2 are WSHSY and SAAADI. The V and J ends lost 6 bases and 8 bases respectively, with 16 bases between them. The CDR3 DNA sequence: TGCGCCAGCAGCTCCACAGGGAGGGGCGGCTACACCTTC. It specifies CASSSTGRGGYTF.

This clone appeared once. V usage is TRBV6-1 and J usage is TRBJ2-7; D is undetermined. V was trimmed by 9 bases and J by 0 bases, leaving 6 bases between them. The CDR3 consists of 11 residues. Germline V CDR1 and CDR2: MNHNS, SASEGT. The CDR3 DNA is TGTGCCAGTCTTAGCTCCTACGAGCAGTACTTC. It specifies CASLSSYEQYF.

This chain connects TRBV30 to TRBJ2-3, with 9 positions matching TRBD2. The J segment lost 2 bases and the V segment lost 2 bases, leaving 8 bases of the junction unmatched. CDR1 is GTSNPN and CDR2 is SVGIG in the germline V gene (reference sequence). This CDR3 has 16 amino acids. CDR3 coding DNA: TGTGCCTGGAGTCAGGGTCTAGCGGGACCCACAGATACGCAGTATTTT. Protein product: CAWSQGLAGPTDTQYF.

The V call is TRBV7-8, the J call TRBJ1-1; no definite D call. The germline V gene has CDR1 SGHVS and CDR2 FQNEAQ. This CDR3 has 13 amino acids. V dropped 3 bases and J dropped 6 bases, with 11 bases sitting between them. In DNA, the CDR3 is TGTGCCAGCAGCTTTTACGAGCCTTCTGAAGCTTTCTTT. It codes for CASSFYEPSEAFF.

With respect to this clone: The same CDR3 can be traced to other DNA sequences in this sample. The chain recombines TRBV7-3 with TRBJ2-1; 7 bases line up with TRBD2. Germline trimming cut 3 bases from V and 4 bases from J; bases unmatched to any gene: 9. This CDR3 comprises 16 residues. Germline assignment: CDR1 SGHTA and CDR2 FQGTGA. The CDR3 spells CASSFTRLAGYNEQFF. CDR3 bases: TGTGCCAGCAGCTTCACTCGACTAGCAGGGTACAATGAGCAGTTCTTC. The variable domain in full, completed from reference TRBV7-3 and TRBJ2-1, reads GAGVSQTPSNKVTEKGKYVELRCDPISGHTALYWYRQSLGQGPEFLIYFQGTGAADDSGLPNDRFFAVRPEGSVSTLKIQRTERGDSAVYLCASSFTRLAGYNEQFFGPGTRLTVL.

This chain uses TRBV18 with TRBJ2-1; the match to TRBD2 covers 9 bases. The CDR3 sequence is 17 residues long. V was clipped by 3 bases and J by 2 bases; unmatched bases: 8. Per the germline V gene, CDR1 is KGHSH and CDR2 is LQKENI. CDR3 protein: CASSPPGSGGTYNEQFF. The CDR3 nucleotides read TGTGCCAGCTCACCCCCGGGGAGCGGGGGGACCTACAATGAGCAGTTCTTC.

J is TRBJ2-7 and V is TRBV5-6; D is unresolved. Germline V gene data show CDR1 as SGHDT and CDR2 as YYEEEE. V lost 4 bases, J lost 3 bases, and 11 bases lay in between. The CDR3 loop spans 13 amino acids. In DNA form, the CDR3 reads TGTGCCAGCAGCCCGCAACGGGTCTACGAGCAGTACTTC. Translated, it gives CASSPQRVYEQYF.

CDR3 in amino acids: CASRGGQFYGYTF. The CDR3 region has the DNA TGTGCCAGCAGGGGGGGACAGTTCTATGGCTACACCTTC. The chain recombines TRBV6-1 with TRBJ1-2; 7 bases are shared with TRBD1. CDR1 and CDR2 from the germline V gene are MNHNS and SASEGT. With 6 bases clipped from V and 4 bases from J, the junction kept 5 bases outside the gene matches. This CDR3 region has 13 residues.

V and J are TRBV5-5 and TRBJ2-1; 11 nucleotides match TRBD2. This CDR3 spans 15 amino acids. Germline assignment: CDR1 SGHKS and CDR2 YYEKEE (reference sequence). After removal of 7 bases from V and 4 bases from J, the junction contained 7 bases not matched to a gene. CDR3 DNA sequence: TGTGCCAGCGGAGGTGGGACTAGCGGTTACAATGAGCAGTTCTTC. Translated, it gives CASGGGTSGYNEQFF.

The rearrangement uses TRBV18 and TRBJ2-2, with a weak D call TRBD1 (6 bases). Germline lookup yields CDR1 KGHSH and CDR2 LQKENI. The CDR3 contains 17 residues. The V gene lost 0 bases and the J gene lost 1 base, with 12 bases spanning the gap. CDR3 coding DNA: TGTGCCAGCTCACCACCTGCGAGGGGGAAGAACACCGGGGAGCTGTTTTTT. As protein: CASSPPARGKNTGELFF.

This clone appeared once. The chain joins TRBV10-3 to TRBJ2-2; TRBD2 matches 8 bases. This CDR3 has 15 amino acids. CDR1 and CDR2 (germline): ENHRY, SYGVKD. V dropped 2 bases and J dropped 6; count of bases not matched to a gene: 5. The CDR3 region has the DNA TGTGCCATCAGTGAGCAAGCGGGAGCGGCCGGGGAGCTGTTTTTT. It specifies CAISEQAGAAGELFF.

The CDR3 region has the DNA TGTGCCAGCAGCGTACTAGCGGGAGCGCGTTCCTACAATGAGCAGTTCTTC. This translates into CASSVLAGARSYNEQFF. The chain couples TRBV9 to TRBJ2-1; 10 bases fit TRBD2. V gave up 1 base and J gave up 1 base; unmatched junction bases: 5. This CDR3 has 17 residues. Germline loops: CDR1 SGDLS, CDR2 YYNGEE.

The chain recombines TRBV5-6 with TRBJ1-1; D not certain. V gave up 2 bases and J gave up 0 bases, with 23 bases separating them. Germline CDR1 and CDR2: SGHDT and YYEEEE. The CDR3 consists of 19 residues. The chain's CDR3 is CASSLDSHDLLGMNTEAFF. The CDR3 DNA sequence: TGTGCCAGCAGCTTAGATTCCCATGACCTCCTGGGCATGAACACTGAAGCTTTCTTT.

The gene calls are TRBV11-2 and TRBJ1-1, with 9 nucleotides matching TRBD1. The CDR3 extends over 14 amino acids. Trimming removed 5 bases from V and 4 bases from J; junction bases left unmatched: 5. CDR1 and CDR2 from the germline V gene are SGHAT and FQNNGV. Here the CDR3 DNA reads TGTGCCAGCAGCCGACGGGACAGGGCCACTGAAGCTTTCTTT. The encoded protein is CASSRRDRATEAFF.